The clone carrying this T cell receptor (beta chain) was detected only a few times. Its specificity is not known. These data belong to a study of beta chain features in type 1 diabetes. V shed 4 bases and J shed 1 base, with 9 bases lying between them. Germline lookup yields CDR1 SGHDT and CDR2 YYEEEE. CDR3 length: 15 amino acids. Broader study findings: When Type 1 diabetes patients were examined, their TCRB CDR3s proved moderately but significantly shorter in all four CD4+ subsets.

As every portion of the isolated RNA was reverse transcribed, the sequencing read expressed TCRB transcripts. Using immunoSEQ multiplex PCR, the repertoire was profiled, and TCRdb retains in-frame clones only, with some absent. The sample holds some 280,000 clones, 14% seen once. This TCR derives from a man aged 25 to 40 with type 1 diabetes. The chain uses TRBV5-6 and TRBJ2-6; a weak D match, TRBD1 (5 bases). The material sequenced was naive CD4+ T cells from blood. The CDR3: CASSDDSSGANVLTF. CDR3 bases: TGTGCCAGCAGCGACGACAGTTCTGGGGCCAACGTCCTGACTTTC.